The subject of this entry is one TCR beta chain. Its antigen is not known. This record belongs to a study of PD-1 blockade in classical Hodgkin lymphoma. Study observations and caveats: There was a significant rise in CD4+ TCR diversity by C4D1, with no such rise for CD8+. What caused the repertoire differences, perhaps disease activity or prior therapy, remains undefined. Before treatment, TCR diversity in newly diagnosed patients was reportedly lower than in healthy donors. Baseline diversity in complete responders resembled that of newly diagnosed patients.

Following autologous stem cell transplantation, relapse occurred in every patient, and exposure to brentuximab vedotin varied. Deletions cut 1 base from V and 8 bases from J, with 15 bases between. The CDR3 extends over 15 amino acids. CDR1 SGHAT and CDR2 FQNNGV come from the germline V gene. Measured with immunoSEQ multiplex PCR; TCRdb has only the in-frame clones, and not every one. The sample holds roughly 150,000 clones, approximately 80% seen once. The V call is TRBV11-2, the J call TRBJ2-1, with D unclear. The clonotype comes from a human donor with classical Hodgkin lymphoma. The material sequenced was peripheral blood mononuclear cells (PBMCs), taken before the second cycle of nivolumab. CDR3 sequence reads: CASSLVVQTLDEQFF. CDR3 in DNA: TGTGCCAGCAGCTTAGTAGTGCAGACTTTGGATGAGCAGTTCTTC.